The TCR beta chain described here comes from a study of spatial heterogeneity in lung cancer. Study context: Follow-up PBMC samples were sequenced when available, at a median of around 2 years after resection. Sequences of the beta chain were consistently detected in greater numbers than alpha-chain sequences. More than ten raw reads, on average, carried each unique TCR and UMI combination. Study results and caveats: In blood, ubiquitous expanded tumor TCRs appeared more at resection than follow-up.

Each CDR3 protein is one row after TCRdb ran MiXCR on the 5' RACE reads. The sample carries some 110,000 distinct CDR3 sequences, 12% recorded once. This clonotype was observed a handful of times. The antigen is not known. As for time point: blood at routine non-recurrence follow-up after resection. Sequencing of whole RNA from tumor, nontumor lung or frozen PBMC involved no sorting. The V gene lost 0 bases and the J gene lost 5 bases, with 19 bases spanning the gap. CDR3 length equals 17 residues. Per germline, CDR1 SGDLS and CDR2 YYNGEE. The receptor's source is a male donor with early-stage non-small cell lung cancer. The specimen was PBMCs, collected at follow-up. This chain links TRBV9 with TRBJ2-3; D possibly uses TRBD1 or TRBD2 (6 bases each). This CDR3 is CASSVEGGHPTGDTQYF. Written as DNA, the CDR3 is TGTGCCAGCAGCGTAGAGGGGGGACACCCAACCGGAGATACGCAGTATTTT.